This T cell receptor beta chain was found in a study of T cell repertoires in cytomegalovirus infection. On the study more broadly: HLA-B-restricted CMV epitopes that are well studied were used alongside recently identified HLA-C-restricted ones. CMV infection plus the matching HLA type was flagged by public TCR beta signatures.

For this clonotype: Its antigen is currently unknown.

TCRdb fed the reads into MiXCR, producing one record per CDR3 protein. Found here are 140,000 to 150,000 distinct CDR3 sequences, around 32% of them singletons; the top ten hold around 50%. V was clipped by 3 bases and J by 2 bases, with 5 bases between them. The CDR3 extends over 12 amino acids. The germline gives CDR1 SGHTA, CDR2 FQGNSA. Study-wide results and limits: Cumulative frequency (of public TCR beta family members) identified carriers of CMV plus the relevant HLA. The study found HLA-C-restricted CMV-specific TCR beta clonotypes dominating the ex vivo response.

This clonotype was sampled from a human donor in good health (CMV status not recorded). Some clones in this sample may be carry-over from other donors' samples. The genes are TRBV7-2 and TRBJ2-7; D not certain. The source material was CD8+ T cells from cultured PBMCs, sampled from culture after CMV antigen stimulation. CDR3 nucleotide sequence: TGTGCCAGCAGCTTCGCCACCTACGAGCAGTACTTC. Encoded protein: CASSFATYEQYF. Full variable domain (missing parts from reference TRBV7-2 and TRBJ2-7): GAGVSQSPSNKVTEKGKDVELRCDPISGHTALYWYRQSLGQGLEFLIYFQGNSAPDKSGLPSDRFSAERTGGSVSTLTIQRTQQEDSAVYLCASSFATYEQYFGPGTRLTVT.